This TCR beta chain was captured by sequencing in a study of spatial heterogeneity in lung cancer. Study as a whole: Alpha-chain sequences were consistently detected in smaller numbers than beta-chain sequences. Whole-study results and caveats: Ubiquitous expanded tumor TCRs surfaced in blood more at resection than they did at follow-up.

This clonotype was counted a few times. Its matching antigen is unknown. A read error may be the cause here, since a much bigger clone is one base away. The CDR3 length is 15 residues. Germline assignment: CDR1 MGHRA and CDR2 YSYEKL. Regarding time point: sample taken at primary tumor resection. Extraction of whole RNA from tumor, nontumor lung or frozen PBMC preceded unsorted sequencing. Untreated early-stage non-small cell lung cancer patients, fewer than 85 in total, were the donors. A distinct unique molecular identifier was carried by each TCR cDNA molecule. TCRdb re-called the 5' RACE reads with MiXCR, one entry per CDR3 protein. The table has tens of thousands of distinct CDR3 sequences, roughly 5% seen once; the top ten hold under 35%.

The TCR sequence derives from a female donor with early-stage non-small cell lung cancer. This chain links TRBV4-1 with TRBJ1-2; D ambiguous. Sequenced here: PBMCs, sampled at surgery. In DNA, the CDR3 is TGCGCCAACAGCCAAGATCGTGGCAGGTCCTATGGCTACACCTTC. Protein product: CANSQDRGRSYGYTF.